These 8 T cell receptor beta chains originate from one sample sequenced in a study of T cell responses to AZD1222 COVID-19 vaccine. The data were produced by immunoSEQ multiplex PCR, yet TCRdb's version contains in-frame clones alone and is incomplete. This sample has 140,000 or so clones, with about 90% found just once. Sequencing used peripheral blood, obtained 28 days after the second AZD1222 dose. The receptors derive from an adult who received the AZD1222 COVID-19 vaccine.

The genes are TRBV20-1 and TRBJ1-2, with D hard to call. The CDR3 consists of 11 residues. Trimming removed 1 base at V and 7 bases at J, with 7 bases between. Germline V lookup: CDR1 DFQATT, CDR2 SNEGSKA (reference sequence). The CDR3 DNA sequence: TGCAGTGCTAGAGGCGCTGCTGGCTACACCTTC. Translation: CSARGAAGYTF.

J is TRBJ1-5 and V is TRBV5-6; a weak D match, TRBD1 (5 bases). V shed 2 bases and J shed 7 bases, with 10 bases lying between them. The CDR3 contains 13 residues. The germline V gene has CDR1 SGHDT and CDR2 YYEEEE. CDR3 sequence reads: CASSFLDSQPQHF. The CDR3 DNA reads TGTGCCAGCAGCTTCCTCGACAGCCAGCCCCAGCATTTT.

The chain recombines TRBV4-3 with TRBJ2-1; D unresolved. This CDR3 has 15 residues. V dropped 4 bases and J dropped 0 bases, with 10 bases sitting between them. Germline loops: CDR1 LGHNA, CDR2 YSLEER. CDR3 bases: TGCGCCAGCAGCCCCACAGCGAGCTCCTACAATGAGCAGTTCTTC. It translates to CASSPTASSYNEQFF.

This clone was counted a single time. The genes are TRBV3-1 (or the pseudogene TRBV3-2) and TRBJ2-4, with 7 bases aligning to TRBD2. The germline V gene encodes CDR1 LGHDT and CDR2 YNNKEL (reference sequence). The CDR3 is 17 residues long. V was clipped by 3 bases and J by 0 bases; unmatched bases: 8. The CDR3 nucleotides read TGTGCCAGCAGCCATTGGTCGGGAGGAGTAGCCAAAAACATTCAGTACTTC. Amino acids: CASSHWSGGVAKNIQYF.

The V and J genes are TRBV6-5 and TRBJ2-1; tentatively, D is TRBD1 (5 bases). CDR3 length: 15 amino acids. The ends were cut back, 0 bases at V and 4 bases at J, with 10 bases in the middle. Germline CDR1 MNHEY, CDR2 SVGAGI. DNA of the CDR3: TGTGCCAGCAGTTACTCCCGGGCAGGGTACAATGAGCAGTTCTTC. Protein product: CASSYSRAGYNEQFF.

The V gene is TRBV15, the J gene TRBJ1-2; D is undetermined. From germline, CDR1 is LNHNV and CDR2 YYDKDF (reference sequence). The length of the CDR3 is 15 residues. The V gene lost 0 bases and the J gene lost 8 bases, with 16 bases spanning the gap. The CDR3 region has the DNA TGTGCCACCAGCAGAGAAACGGCTCTATTGGAGGGCTACACCTTC. Its translation: CATSRETALLEGYTF.

This clone was observed a handful of times. The genes are TRBV6-2 or TRBV6-3 and TRBJ2-2; the D gene is possibly TRBD1 (6 bases). CDR3 length equals 17 residues. Between the trimmed V and J ends, which lost 0 bases and 4 bases, there was a span of 15 bases. The germline V gene has CDR1 MNHEY and CDR2 SVGEGT. The CDR3 bases are TGTGCCAGCAGTTACTCGAAGTACAGGGTCCCCACCGGGGAGCTGTTTTTT. Protein product: CASSYSKYRVPTGELFF.

The CDR3 nucleotides are TGTGCCATCAGCGCCCTTGAATCGAACACTGAAGCTTTCTTT. Translated, it gives CAISALESNTEAFF. The chain links TRBV10-3 to TRBJ1-1; D is unresolved. This CDR3 spans 14 amino acids. Between the trimmed V and J ends, which lost 6 bases and 1 base, there was a span of 12 bases. Germline V gives CDR1 ENHRY, CDR2 SYGVKD.